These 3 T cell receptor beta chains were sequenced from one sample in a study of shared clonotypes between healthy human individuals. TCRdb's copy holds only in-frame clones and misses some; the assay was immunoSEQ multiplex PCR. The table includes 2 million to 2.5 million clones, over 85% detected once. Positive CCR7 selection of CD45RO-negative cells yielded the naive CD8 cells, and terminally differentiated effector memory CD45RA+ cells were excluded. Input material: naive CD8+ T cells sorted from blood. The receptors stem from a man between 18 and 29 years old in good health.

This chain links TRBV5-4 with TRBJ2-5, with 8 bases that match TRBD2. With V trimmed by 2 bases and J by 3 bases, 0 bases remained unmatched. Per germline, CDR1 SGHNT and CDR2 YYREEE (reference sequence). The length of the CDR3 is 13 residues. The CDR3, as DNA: TGTGCCAGCAGCTTTAGCGGGGAAGAGACCCAGTACTTC. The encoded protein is CASSFSGEETQYF. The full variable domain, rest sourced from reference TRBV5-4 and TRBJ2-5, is ETGVTQSPTHLIKTRGQQVTLRCSSQSGHNTVSWYQQALGQGPQFIFQYYREEENGRGNFPPRFSGLQFPNYSSELNVNALELDDSALYLCASSFSGEETQYFGPGTRLLVL.

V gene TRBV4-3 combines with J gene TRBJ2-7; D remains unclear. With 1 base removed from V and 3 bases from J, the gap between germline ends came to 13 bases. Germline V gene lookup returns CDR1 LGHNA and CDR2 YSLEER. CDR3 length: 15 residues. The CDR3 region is CASSQGPGPNYEQYF. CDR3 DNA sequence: TGCGCCAGCAGCCAAGGGCCAGGTCCGAACTACGAGCAGTACTTC.

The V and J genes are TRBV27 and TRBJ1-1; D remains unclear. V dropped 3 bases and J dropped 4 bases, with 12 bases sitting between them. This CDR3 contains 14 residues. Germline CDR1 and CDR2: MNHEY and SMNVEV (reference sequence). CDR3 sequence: CASSLDALSTEAFF. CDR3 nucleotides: TGTGCCAGCAGTTTGGACGCACTCAGCACTGAAGCTTTCTTT.